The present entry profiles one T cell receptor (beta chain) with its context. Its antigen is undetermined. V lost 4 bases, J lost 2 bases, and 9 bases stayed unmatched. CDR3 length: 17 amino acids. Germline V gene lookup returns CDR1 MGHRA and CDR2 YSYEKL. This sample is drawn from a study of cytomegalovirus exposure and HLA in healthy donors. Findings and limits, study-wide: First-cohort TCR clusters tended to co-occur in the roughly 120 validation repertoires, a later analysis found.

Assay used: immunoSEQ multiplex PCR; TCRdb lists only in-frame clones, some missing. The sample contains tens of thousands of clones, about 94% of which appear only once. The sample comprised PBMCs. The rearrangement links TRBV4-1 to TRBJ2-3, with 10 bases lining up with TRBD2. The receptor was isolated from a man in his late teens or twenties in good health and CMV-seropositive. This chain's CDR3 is CASSRVELAGFTDTQYF. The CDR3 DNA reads TGCGCCAGCAGCCGAGTGGAACTAGCGGGGTTCACAGATACGCAGTATTTT.